These 28 T cell receptor beta chains came from one sample sequenced in a study of cytomegalovirus exposure and HLA in healthy donors. Produced via immunoSEQ multiplex PCR; TCRdb's table is partial and in-frame only. The sample has fewer than 55,000 clones; 92% are singletons. What was sequenced was PBMCs. The receptors come from a man aged 18 to 35 in good health and CMV-seronegative.

This CDR3 is CASTRTSGKHNEQFF. CDR3 bases: TGTGCCAGTACCCGGACTAGCGGGAAACACAATGAGCAGTTCTTC. This rearrangement joins TRBV19 to TRBJ2-1, with 12 bases identical to TRBD2. Trimming cost V 7 bases and J 5 bases; bases outside gene matches: 6. The CDR3 is 15 amino acids. Germline lookup yields CDR1 LNHDA and CDR2 SQIVND (reference sequence).

This rearrangement joins TRBV9 to TRBJ1-3, with D unclear. The ends were cut back, 4 bases at V and 0 bases at J, with 14 bases in the middle. The germline gives CDR1 SGDLS, CDR2 YYNGEE. The CDR3 runs to 16 residues. CDR3 coding DNA: TGTGCCAGCAGCCCCGGGATACTCAACTCTGGAAACACCATATATTTT. Translation gives CASSPGILNSGNTIYF.

The sample holds one count of this clone. CDR3 amino acids: CASSLILGTALGEQYF. CDR3 sequence (DNA): TGTGCCAGCAGTCTAATTCTCGGGACAGCCCTGGGAGAGCAGTACTTC. V is TRBV16 and J is TRBJ2-7; 7 bases are shared with TRBD1. Germline V gives CDR1 KGHSY, CDR2 FQNENV. The CDR3 consists of 16 residues. V was clipped by 6 bases and J by 7 bases; unmatched bases: 18.

The J gene is TRBJ2-3, the V gene TRBV11-3; 7 nucleotides line up with TRBD2. With 6 bases clipped from V and 5 bases from J, the junction kept 11 bases outside the gene matches. Germline values: CDR1 SGHNT, CDR2 YENEEA. CDR3 length: 15 amino acids. The CDR3 bases are TGTGCCAGCAGTCCCCCTAGCGGAGTGTTAGATACGCAGTATTTT. Its translation is CASSPPSGVLDTQYF.

The chain is built from TRBV29-1 and TRBJ2-1; tentatively, D is TRBD2 (7 bases). V lost 0 bases and J lost 9, with 21 bases in between. This CDR3 comprises 16 residues. Germline V gene data show CDR1 as SQVTM and CDR2 as ANQGSEA. The CDR3 is CSVEDRRGTRSLEQFF. DNA of the CDR3: TGCAGCGTTGAAGATCGGCGGGGGACAAGGTCACTTGAGCAGTTCTTC.

This chain connects TRBV10-1 to TRBJ2-7; D ambiguous. Germline V gives CDR1 WNHNN, CDR2 SYGVQD (reference sequence). Trimming left V 10 bases short and J 5 bases short, with 12 bases between. The CDR3 extends over 11 amino acids. The CDR3, as DNA: TGCGCCAAAACAAAAGTTGACGAGCAGTACTTC. Translation: CAKTKVDEQYF.

The chain employs TRBV5-1 and TRBJ2-7; D is unclear. This CDR3 contains 12 residues. CDR1 and CDR2 from the germline V gene are SGHRS and YFSETQ. Between the trimmed V and J ends, which lost 4 bases and 2 bases, there was a span of 7 bases. For the CDR3, the DNA is TGCGCCAGCAGCGGGCCCACCTACGAGCAGTACTTC. As protein: CASSGPTYEQYF.

For the CDR3, the DNA is TGTGCCAGCAGTTGGAGGGGGCTAACTGAAGCTTTCTTT. Its protein is CASSWRGLTEAFF. V usage is TRBV6-6 and J usage is TRBJ1-1, with 7 bases matching TRBD1. This CDR3 contains 13 residues. The germline V gene has CDR1 MNHNY and CDR2 SVGAGI (reference sequence). V lost 4 bases to trimming and J lost 5 bases; unmatched junction nucleotides: 4.

The chain has TRBV7-6 and TRBJ2-3; maybe TRBD1 (6 bases). This CDR3 has 18 residues. Trimming left V 5 bases short and J 2 bases short, with 23 bases between. In germline, CDR1 is SGHVS, CDR2 FNYEAQ. The CDR3 loop reads CASSARGGAGVNTDTQYF. The CDR3 nucleotides are TGTGCCAGCAGCGCGAGAGGTGGGGCAGGGGTAAACACAGATACGCAGTATTTT.

The V and J genes are TRBV5-5 and TRBJ1-1; 7 nucleotides align to TRBD1. This CDR3 has 14 residues. Germline V lookup: CDR1 SGHKS, CDR2 YYEKEE (reference sequence). V shed 2 bases, J shed 6 bases, and the junction held 7 bases outside the gene matches. The CDR3 loop reads CASSFPQGDAEAFF. The DNA of the CDR3 is TGTGCCAGCAGCTTTCCTCAGGGGGACGCTGAAGCTTTCTTT. The variable domain in full, with the rest retrieved from reference TRBV5-5 and TRBJ1-1, is DAGVTQSPTHLIKTRGQQVTLRCSPISGHKSVSWYQQVLGQGPQFIFQYYEKEERGRGNFPDRFSARQFPNYSSELNVNALLLGDSALYLCASSFPQGDAEAFFGQGTRLTVV.

This rearrangement joins TRBV11-2 to TRBJ2-7; 7 bases map to TRBD1. The CDR3 length is 16 residues. V shed 5 bases and J 2 bases; nucleotides not matched to a gene: 12. Germline values: CDR1 SGHAT, CDR2 FQNNGV. CDR3 nucleotide sequence: TGTGCCAGCAGCCCATTCCCGGACAGGTCAGCCTACGAGCAGTACTTC. Amino acids: CASSPFPDRSAYEQYF. Together with reference TRBV11-2 and TRBJ2-7, the CDR3 gives the full variable domain: EAGVAQSPRYKIIEKRQSVAFWCNPISGHATLYWYQQILGQGPKLLIQFQNNGVVDDSQLPKDRFSAERLKGVDSTLKIQPAKLEDSAVYLCASSPFPDRSAYEQYFGPGTRLTVT.

This clone has only one observation. This chain connects TRBV18 to TRBJ1-1; D may be TRBD1 (5 bases). The CDR3 sequence is 15 residues long. V lost 3 bases and J lost 0, with 11 bases in between. Germline CDR1 KGHSH, CDR2 LQKENI. CDR3 coding DNA: TGTGCCAGCTCACCCCTTGGGGGGGTGAACACTGAAGCTTTCTTT. It yields the protein CASSPLGGVNTEAFF.

Turning to this clone: Other DNA sequences of this sample code for an identical CDR3. The chain has TRBV28 and TRBJ2-7; 7 bases are a match to TRBD1. This CDR3 is 14 amino acids long. The V gene end was trimmed by 6 bases and the J gene end by 1 base; junction bases not matched to a gene: 6. Looked up from germline, CDR1 is MDHEN and CDR2 is SYDVKM. The CDR3 bases are TGTGCCAGCAGCCTAGGGGGCAGTTCCTACGAGCAGTACTTC. It codes for CASSLGGSSYEQYF.

In this sample, this clone turned up a few times. This chain uses TRBV10-1 with TRBJ2-7; D is undetermined. CDR3 length: 14 amino acids. Per the germline V gene, CDR1 is WNHNN and CDR2 is SYGVQD (reference sequence). Between the trimmed V and J ends, which lost 0 bases and 0 bases, there was a span of 6 bases. The CDR3 region is CASSESPGSYEQYF. The CDR3 DNA follows: TGCGCCAGCAGTGAGTCACCGGGCTCCTACGAGCAGTACTTC.

V usage is TRBV6-5 and J usage is TRBJ2-7; D might be TRBD1 (6 bases). This CDR3 contains 15 residues. V was cut by 6 bases and J by 3 bases, with 18 bases left in between. The germline CDR1 and CDR2 sequences are MNHEY and SVGAGI. CDR3 in DNA: TGTGCCAGCAGCCCGACGGGACATAAGAACTACGAGCAGTACTTC. It specifies CASSPTGHKNYEQYF.

The V and J genes are TRBV14 and TRBJ2-1, with D hard to call. CDR3 length: 15 residues. V lost 1 base and J 0 bases, leaving 7 bases between the germline ends. Germline-derived CDR1 and CDR2 are SGHDN and FVKESK. The CDR3 protein is CASSQARLSYNEQFF. The CDR3 DNA follows: TGTGCCAGCAGCCAAGCTAGACTCTCCTACAATGAGCAGTTCTTC.

The J gene is TRBJ1-2, the V gene TRBV19; unclear D gene. This CDR3 comprises 17 residues. V was cut by 10 bases and J by 1 base, with 25 bases left in between. Germline CDR1 and CDR2: LNHDA and SQIVND (reference sequence). This chain's CDR3 is CATSQPSSGDFNYGYTF. DNA of the CDR3: TGTGCCACAAGCCAACCTTCGTCCGGCGACTTTAACTATGGCTACACCTTC.

The chain carries TRBV2 and TRBJ2-7, with 9 bases identical to TRBD1. Looked up from germline, CDR1 is SNHLY and CDR2 is FYNNEI. The CDR3 covers 15 residues. V gave up 2 bases and J gave up 5 bases; unmatched junction bases: 7. CDR3 sequence reads: CASSERGTGTHEQYF. CDR3 coding DNA: TGTGCCAGCAGTGAAAGAGGGACAGGGACCCACGAGCAGTACTTC.

This clone occurred once. The chain links TRBV7-8 to TRBJ2-7, with D perhaps TRBD2 (6 bases). V was trimmed by 0 bases and J by 7 bases, leaving 13 bases between them. Germline V CDR1 and CDR2: SGHVS, FQNEAQ. CDR3 length equals 14 residues. CDR3 sequence reads: CASSLASTRREQYF. The CDR3 DNA follows: TGTGCCAGCAGCTTAGCCTCGACTAGAAGGGAGCAGTACTTC.

The V gene is TRBV7-3, the J gene TRBJ2-1; TRBD2 agrees at 9 bases. V lost 3 bases and J lost 4; bases outside the gene matches: 7. Germline V gene sequence: CDR1 SGHTA, CDR2 FQGTGA. The CDR3 sequence is 16 residues long. The CDR3 nucleotides read TGTGCCAGCAGCTTGTCTAGCGGGACACTTTACAATGAGCAGTTCTTC. Its protein is CASSLSSGTLYNEQFF. Full variable domain (outside the CDR3, taken from reference TRBV7-3 and TRBJ2-1): GAGVSQTPSNKVTEKGKYVELRCDPISGHTALYWYRQSLGQGPEFLIYFQGTGAADDSGLPNDRFFAVRPEGSVSTLKIQRTERGDSAVYLCASSLSSGTLYNEQFFGPGTRLTVL.

This rearrangement joins TRBV30 to TRBJ2-7; 13 bases are a match to TRBD2. This CDR3 is built from 15 residues. With V trimmed by 0 bases and J by 4 bases, 3 bases remained unmatched. Germline-derived CDR1 and CDR2 are GTSNPN and SVGIG (reference sequence). The CDR3 region is CAWSVRTSGRYEQYF. The CDR3 DNA reads TGTGCCTGGAGTGTACGGACTAGCGGGAGATACGAGCAGTACTTC.

V and J are TRBV5-1 and TRBJ1-2; no clear D. Germline values: CDR1 SGHRS, CDR2 YFSETQ. This CDR3 is 12 amino acids long. Trimming shortened V by 0 bases and J by 3 bases, and 3 bases separated the two germline ends. CDR3 region: CASSLADYGYTF. CDR3 nucleotide sequence: TGCGCCAGCAGCTTGGCAGACTATGGCTACACCTTC. The full variable domain, with the rest looked up from reference TRBV5-1 and TRBJ1-2, is KAGVTQTPRYLIKTRGQQVTLSCSPISGHRSVSWYQQTPGQGLQFLFEYFSETQRNKGNFPGRFSGRQFSNSRSEMNVSTLELGDSALYLCASSLADYGYTFGSGTRLTVV.

V gene TRBV5-6 combines with J gene TRBJ2-5; D is perhaps TRBD2 (5 bases). CDR1 is SGHDT and CDR2 is YYEEEE in the germline V gene. Trimming stripped 4 bases from V and 5 bases from J, with 18 bases between. The CDR3 runs to 15 residues. In nucleotides, the CDR3 is TGTGCCAGCAGCGTGCGGTTGCGAGGGCGGGAGACCCAGTACTTC. Translation gives CASSVRLRGRETQYF.

The V and J genes are TRBV9 and TRBJ2-3, with TRBD2 identical over 9 bases. With V trimmed by 3 bases and J by 4 bases, 15 bases remained unmatched. This CDR3 has 18 residues. Germline V CDR1 and CDR2: SGDLS, YYNGEE. The CDR3 region has the DNA TGTGCCAGCAGCGGGGGGACTAGCCGTTCAATCATAGCAGATACGCAGTATTTT. Amino acids: CASSGGTSRSIIADTQYF.

This clone was seen once. The chain couples TRBV4-2 to TRBJ2-7; 7 nucleotides match TRBD1. V was clipped by 0 bases and J by 13 bases; unmatched bases: 9. This CDR3 comprises 13 residues. The germline V gene has CDR1 LGHNA and CDR2 YNFKEQ. This CDR3 reads CASSQDISGTAYF. The CDR3 DNA is TGTGCCAGCAGCCAAGATATTTCCGGGACAGCCTACTTC.

This clone was found once. The V call is TRBV15, the J call TRBJ2-7, with 7 bases matching TRBD1. V shed 1 base and J 5 bases; nucleotides not matched to a gene: 11. In germline, CDR1 is LNHNV, CDR2 YYDKDF (reference sequence). CDR3 length: 16 amino acids. CDR3 DNA sequence: TGTGCCACCAGCAGAGTGCCGGGACAGTTAGTGAACGAGCAGTACTTC. Translated, it gives CATSRVPGQLVNEQYF.

The gene calls are TRBV14 and TRBJ1-2, with 8 bases lining up with TRBD1. V was pared by 4 bases and J by 4 bases, with 11 bases of the junction left unmatched. The CDR3 runs to 16 residues. Germline values: CDR1 SGHDN, CDR2 FVKESK. The CDR3 bases are TGTGCCAGCAGCCGCAATTATCAGGGGGCCCCCTATGGCTACACCTTC. Amino acid sequence: CASSRNYQGAPYGYTF.

The rearrangement uses TRBV29-1 and TRBJ2-1; 11 bases agree with TRBD2. Germline values: CDR1 SQVTM, CDR2 ANQGSEA. V trimming: 7 bases; J trimming: 6 bases; junction bases outside the gene matches: 8. The CDR3 has 14 amino acids. The CDR3 spells CSARLAGKPNEQFF. The CDR3 nucleotides are TGCAGCGCACGACTAGCGGGAAAACCCAATGAGCAGTTCTTC.